These T cell receptor beta chains were read from a single sample in a study of blood T cell repertoires in COVID-19. Generated by immunoSEQ multiplex PCR, the TCRdb table keeps only in-frame clones and is missing some. The sample shows nearly 200,000 clones, about four fifths of them seen only once. Sequencing used peripheral blood. These receptors were collected from a woman between 65 and 79 years old with active or convalescent COVID-19. Each CDR3 is given with its conserved first and last residue. Each record gives: CDR3 length, V gene, clone size, D gene, J gene, CDR3 DNA, CDR3 protein. D genes are given only for firm matches. Clone size is given for some rows only: seen once, a few or many times, or a class if the clone is expanded.

>13|TRBV29-1|.|TRBD1|TRBJ2-5
TGCAGCGGGGGGACAGGGGGCGTCGAGACCCAGTACTTC
CSGGTGGVETQYF
>13|TRBV11-3|.|.|TRBJ2-7
TGTGCCAGCAGCCCCGGAGGGTCCTACGAGCAGTACTTT
CASSPGGSYEQYF
>16|TRBV7-9|.|TRBD1|TRBJ2-7
TGTGCCAGCAGCCCCAAAAGGGACAGCAACTTCTACGAGCAGTACTTC
CASSPKRDSNFYEQYF
>14|TRBV2|.|.|TRBJ2-7
TGTGCCAGCAGCGAGCTTAGCGGAACCTACGAGCAGTACTTC
CASSELSGTYEQYF
>16|TRBV6-2/TRBV6-3|.|.|TRBJ2-5
TGTGCCAGCAGTTACGTTCCTACAGGGAACCAAGAGACCCAGTACTTC
CASSYVPTGNQETQYF
>14|TRBV28|.|.|TRBJ2-1
TGTGCCAGCAGTTTATCCTTCACTAAGGTTGAGCAGTTCTTC
CASSLSFTKVEQFF
>15|TRBV19|.|.|TRBJ1-2
TGTGCCAGTAGTGACCCCGGTACAGGGTTCTATGGCTACACCTTC
CASSDPGTGFYGYTF
>17|TRBV6-2/TRBV6-3|.|.|TRBJ1-5
TGTGCCAGCAGTTACCCCACGCTCCAGGTTAGCAATCAGCCCCAGCATTTT
CASSYPTLQVSNQPQHF
>19|TRBV5-4|.|TRBD2|TRBJ2-3
TGTGCCAGCAGTAACCCTATACTAGCGGGAGGGTATAGCACAGATACGCAGTATTTT
CASSNPILAGGYSTDTQYF
>13|TRBV7-9|.|TRBD1|TRBJ1-2
TGTGCCAGCAGTTTAGGACAGGGTGAAGGCTACACCTTC
CASSLGQGEGYTF
>18|TRBV4-1|.|TRBD2|TRBJ2-1
TGCGCCAGCAGCCAAGATTGGGGGAAGCGGGGCTCCTACAATGAGCAGTTCTTC
CASSQDWGKRGSYNEQFF
>11|TRBV13|.|.|TRBJ2-7
TGTGCCAGCAGCTTACACTACGAGCAGTACTTC
CASSLHYEQYF
>15|TRBV4-1|once|TRBD2|TRBJ2-7
TGCGCCAGCAGCCGAGGGAGCGGGGAGACCTACGAGCAGTACTTC
CASSRGSGETYEQYF